The next 30 T cell receptor beta chains were all read from a single sample in a study of blood T cell repertoires in COVID-19. Libraries were prepared by immunoSEQ multiplex PCR; TCRdb keeps only in-frame clonotypes and omits some of them. The sample includes some 110,000 clones, roughly 87% of them seen just once. Material for sequencing was peripheral blood. Every receptor here comes from a man aged 50-60 years with acute or convalescent COVID-19.

The rearrangement uses TRBV3-1 (or the pseudogene TRBV3-2) and TRBJ2-5; the D is unclear. V was cut by 8 bases and J by 4 bases, with 14 bases left in between. Per germline, CDR1 LGHDT and CDR2 YNNKEL (reference sequence). The CDR3 runs 13 residues. The CDR3 sequence: CASAEIWPETQYF. The CDR3, as DNA: TGTGCCAGCGCGGAGATCTGGCCAGAGACCCAGTACTTC.

This chain uses TRBV3-1 (or the pseudogene TRBV3-2) with TRBJ2-1; 8 nucleotides align to TRBD1. Germline V gives CDR1 LGHDT, CDR2 YNNKEL (reference sequence). The trim removed 4 bases at V and 7 bases at J, leaving 6 bases unmatched. The CDR3 runs 14 residues. For the CDR3, the DNA is TGTGCCAGCAGCCGGACAGGGCTGGGTAATGAGCAGTTCTTC. Protein sequence: CASSRTGLGNEQFF.

The rearrangement uses TRBV7-5 and TRBJ1-1; the table's D gene call, TRBD1, was not cross checked with the DNA. TRBV7-5 is a recognized pseudogene. This CDR3 is built from 17 residues. The CDR3, as DNA: TGTGCCAGAAGCTTAGCTTCAGACAGCTCCCTGCCCACTGAAGCTTTCTTT. Translating gives CARSLASDSSLPTEAFF.

The rearrangement uses TRBV5-1 and TRBJ2-7; 10 nucleotides line up with TRBD2. With V trimmed by 4 bases and J by 4 bases, 5 bases remained unmatched. Germline loops: CDR1 SGHRS, CDR2 YFSETQ. The CDR3 contains 14 residues. CDR3 coding DNA: TGCGCCAGCAGCCTCTCTAGCGGGAGTTACGAGCAGTACTTC. As protein: CASSLSSGSYEQYF.

J is TRBJ2-2 and V is TRBV3-1 (or the pseudogene TRBV3-2); 7 bases match TRBD1. The CDR3 consists of 13 residues. Per germline, CDR1 LGHDT and CDR2 YNNKEL (reference sequence). J gave up 6 bases and V 4 bases, and 2 bases lay outside the gene matches. The CDR3 region has the DNA TGTGCCAGCAGCCCAGGGACAGCCGGGGAGCTGTTTTTT. Amino acids: CASSPGTAGELFF.

This chain connects TRBV9 to TRBJ1-5; weak D call: TRBD1 (5 bases). CDR1 is SGDLS and CDR2 is YYNGEE in the germline V gene. The CDR3 consists of 14 residues. Trimming took off 3 bases at V and 6 bases at J, with 13 bases between the two ends. The CDR3 protein is CASSARGGGQPQHF. The CDR3 nucleotides are TGTGCCAGCAGCGCGCGGGGGGGAGGTCAGCCCCAGCATTTT.

This chain uses TRBV30 with TRBJ1-4; possible D gene TRBD1, 5 bases. Germline-derived CDR1 and CDR2 are GTSNPN and SVGIG (reference sequence). The CDR3 totals 14 residues. The V and J ends lost 3 bases and 8 bases respectively, with 16 bases between them. CDR3 DNA: TGTGCCTGGAGCAGTTGGGGGGTTGGCGAAAAACTGTTTTTT. Amino acid sequence: CAWSSWGVGEKLFF.

The V and J genes are TRBV4-1 and TRBJ1-4; no clear D. Germline V gene lookup returns CDR1 MGHRA and CDR2 YSYEKL. Deletions cut 3 bases from V and 0 bases from J, with 8 bases between. The CDR3 consists of 15 residues. CDR3 residues: CASSQEETTNEKLFF. As DNA, the CDR3 is TGCGCCAGCAGCCAGGAGGAAACAACTAATGAAAAACTGTTTTTT.

The chain couples TRBV12-3 or TRBV12-4 to TRBJ1-1, with a weak D call TRBD1 (5 bases). The V end lost 7 bases, the J end lost 6 bases, and 15 bases lay between the germline ends. The CDR3 is 13 amino acids. Here the CDR3 reads CASTYRRGSEAFF. The CDR3 nucleotides are TGTGCCAGCACCTACCGACGGGGGTCTGAAGCTTTCTTT.

The V call is TRBV5-8, the J call TRBJ1-1; TRBD1 might be the D (5 bases). The V and J ends lost 5 bases and 0 bases respectively, with 11 bases between them. The CDR3 has 14 amino acids. The germline CDR1 and CDR2 sequences are SGHTS and YDEGEE. CDR3 region: CASRSGLMNTEAFF. CDR3 in DNA: TGTGCCAGCAGATCGGGACTTATGAACACTGAAGCTTTCTTT.

This clone has a single count. V is TRBV2 and J is TRBJ2-3, with 8 bases that match TRBD1. The CDR3 totals 15 residues. V shed 6 bases and J 7 bases; nucleotides not matched to a gene: 12. Looked up from germline, CDR1 is SNHLY and CDR2 is FYNNEI. This chain's CDR3 is CASRRATGVPNTQYF. The DNA for the CDR3 is TGTGCCAGCAGAAGAGCGACAGGGGTTCCCAATACGCAGTATTTT.

This chain connects TRBV19 to TRBJ2-1; 10 bases fit TRBD2. Looked up from germline, CDR1 is LNHDA and CDR2 is SQIVND (reference sequence). The CDR3 totals 18 residues. J was trimmed by 2 bases and V by 4 bases; bases with no gene match: 11. The CDR3 DNA is TGTGCCAGTAGTACCCAAAAGACTAGCGGGTCCACCTACAATGAGCAGTTCTTC. This encodes CASSTQKTSGSTYNEQFF.

J is TRBJ1-4 and V is TRBV28, with D maybe TRBD1 (6 bases). V lost 6 bases and J 3 bases, leaving 11 bases between the germline ends. This CDR3 is 14 amino acids long. The germline gives CDR1 MDHEN, CDR2 SYDVKM. In DNA, the CDR3 is TGTGCCAGCAGGCAGACAGGTTCTAATGAAAAACTGTTTTTT. Translated: CASRQTGSNEKLFF.

The CDR3 here is CASRRVAGELFF. The CDR3 nucleotides read TGTGCCAGCAGGCGGGTCGCCGGGGAGCTGTTTTTT. The V call is TRBV28, the J call TRBJ2-2, with D perhaps matching TRBD2 (5 bases). V lost 6 bases and J lost 6, with 8 bases in between. The CDR3 is 12 residues long. The V gene's germline CDR1 is MDHEN and CDR2 SYDVKM.

CDR3 amino acids: CASTSIGETYGYTF. The CDR3 DNA reads TGTGCCAGCACCTCGATTGGGGAGACCTATGGCTACACCTTC. J is TRBJ1-2 and V is TRBV28, with D hard to call. With 7 bases removed from V and 4 bases from J, the gap between germline ends came to 16 bases. This CDR3 has 14 amino acids. Germline V CDR1 and CDR2: MDHEN, SYDVKM.

The rearrangement joins TRBV6-2 or TRBV6-3 to TRBJ2-3; no clear D. Germline V gives CDR1 MNHEY, CDR2 SVGEGT. With 6 bases removed from V and 0 bases from J, the gap between germline ends came to 13 bases. The CDR3 totals 15 residues. CDR3 sequence (DNA): TGTGCCAGCAGCCCTTACAGATCTAGCACAGATACGCAGTATTTT. This translates into CASSPYRSSTDTQYF.

CDR3 region: CASSQDMGGSYNEQFF. CDR3 nucleotide sequence: TGTGCCAGCAGCCAAGATATGGGGGGCTCCTACAATGAGCAGTTCTTC. J is TRBJ2-1 and V is TRBV14; possible D gene TRBD2, 6 bases. V shed 0 bases and J shed 0 bases, with 9 bases lying between them. CDR1 SGHDN and CDR2 FVKESK come from the germline V gene. CDR3 length: 16 amino acids.

The chain combines TRBV10-3 with TRBJ2-1; 10 nucleotides align to TRBD2. Germline V CDR1 and CDR2: ENHRY, SYGVKD. CDR3 length: 14 residues. V lost 8 bases, J lost 7 bases, and 8 bases stayed unmatched. CDR3 sequence reads: CAILERGGGNEQFF. The CDR3 DNA reads TGTGCCATCCTAGAGCGGGGGGGCGGGAATGAGCAGTTCTTC.

The genes are TRBV28 and TRBJ2-7, with D unclear. Germline V gene lookup returns CDR1 MDHEN and CDR2 SYDVKM. The CDR3 loop spans 14 amino acids. V was pared by 5 bases and J by 3 bases, with 14 bases between. The CDR3 is CASSKPTSGYEQYF. The CDR3 DNA reads as TGTGCCAGCAGTAAGCCGACGTCGGGCTACGAGCAGTACTTC.

The chain links TRBV11-3 to TRBJ1-5; 9 nucleotides agree with TRBD1. The germline gives CDR1 SGHNT, CDR2 YENEEA. Trimming at V came to 0 bases and at J to 7 bases, leaving 10 bases not matched to a gene. The CDR3 is made up of 17 amino acids. The CDR3 protein is CASSLDRGQGVEQPQHF. The CDR3 nucleotides read TGTGCCAGCAGCTTAGACCGGGGACAGGGAGTGGAGCAGCCCCAGCATTTT.

This clone has more than one count but fewer than ten. This rearrangement joins TRBV5-6 to TRBJ1-2, with 8 bases that match TRBD1. Per the germline V gene, CDR1 is SGHDT and CDR2 is YYEEEE. CDR3 size: 15 residues. V trimming: 0 bases; J trimming: 5 bases; junction bases outside the gene matches: 6. The CDR3 DNA reads as TGTGCCAGCAGCTTGGGCGACAGGGGCGGATATGGCTACACCTTC. Its protein is CASSLGDRGGYGYTF.

Only one count was recorded for this clone. V gene TRBV6-6 combines with J gene TRBJ2-5; TRBD1 agrees at 8 bases. The CDR3 loop spans 14 amino acids. The germline gives CDR1 MNHNY, CDR2 SVGAGI (reference sequence). V gave up 5 bases and J gave up 3 bases; unmatched junction bases: 5. CDR3 sequence reads: CASSDRGGEETQYF. CDR3 DNA: TGTGCCAGCAGTGACAGGGGAGGCGAAGAGACCCAGTACTTC.

This sequence joins TRBV6-4 and TRBJ1-3; TRBD1 is a possible D gene (6 bases). This CDR3 is 16 amino acids long. The V gene lost 8 bases and the J gene lost 0 bases, with 17 bases spanning the gap. CDR1 is MRHNA and CDR2 is SNTAGT in the germline V gene. CDR3 sequence reads: CASPCGQRSSGNTIYF. The CDR3 nucleotides are TGTGCCAGCCCTTGTGGACAGCGTAGCTCTGGAAACACCATATATTTT.

The chain combines TRBV15 with TRBJ2-2; TRBD1 matches at 8 bases. With V trimmed by 5 bases and J by 4 bases, 12 bases remained unmatched. Germline assignment: CDR1 LNHNV and CDR2 YYDKDF (reference sequence). CDR3 length: 17 amino acids. The CDR3 region has the DNA TGTGCCACCAGCGTACGCGCAGGGGGCATGAGCACCGGGGAGCTGTTTTTT. Translation: CATSVRAGGMSTGELFF.

V usage is TRBV7-8 and J usage is TRBJ2-2; 10 positions match TRBD2. Germline CDR1 and CDR2: SGHVS and FQNEAQ. This CDR3 comprises 16 residues. V was pared by 6 bases and J by 5 bases, with 9 bases of the junction left unmatched. The CDR3 is CASRLSGGAVTGELFF. Here the CDR3 DNA reads TGTGCCAGCAGATTAAGCGGGGGGGCCGTAACCGGGGAGCTGTTTTTT.

This chain uses TRBV9 with TRBJ2-6; 10 bases agree with TRBD2. The CDR3 loop spans 17 amino acids. Trimming took 1 base from V and 0 from J; bases not matched to a gene: 1. Germline V lookup: CDR1 SGDLS, CDR2 YYNGEE. DNA for the CDR3: TGTGCCAGCAGCGTAACTAGCGGGAACTCTGGGGCCAACGTCCTGACTTTC. Translation: CASSVTSGNSGANVLTF.

The V gene is TRBV13, the J gene TRBJ2-7, with D possibly TRBD2 on 6 matching bases. Germline lookup yields CDR1 PRHDT and CDR2 FYEKMQ (reference sequence). The ends were cut back, 8 bases at V and 3 bases at J, with 20 bases in the middle. The CDR3 loop spans 15 amino acids. The CDR3 nucleotides are TGTGCCAGCCAAGAGAGGCAGGGAGGCTTCTACGAGCAGTACTTC. Translation: CASQERQGGFYEQYF.

The V and J genes are TRBV19 and TRBJ1-1, with 8 bases fitting TRBD1. The CDR3 runs 15 residues. CDR1 is LNHDA, CDR2 SQIVND, per germline (reference sequence). With V trimmed by 5 bases and J by 4 bases, 9 bases remained unmatched. The CDR3 loop reads CASSPGTGGTTEAFF. The CDR3 DNA is TGTGCCAGTAGTCCCGGGACAGGAGGAACCACTGAAGCTTTCTTT.

This chain joins TRBV18 and TRBJ2-1; D is possibly TRBD2 (6 bases). The CDR3 runs to 16 residues. From germline, CDR1 is KGHSH and CDR2 LQKENI. Trimming removed 6 bases at V and 0 bases at J, with 15 bases between. This CDR3 is CASSQLALSSYNEQFF. CDR3 nucleotide sequence: TGTGCCAGCTCGCAACTAGCTCTGAGCTCCTACAATGAGCAGTTCTTC.

This chain uses TRBV10-1 with TRBJ2-1; 14 nucleotides line up with TRBD2. V was pared by 4 bases and J by 8 bases, with 7 bases of the junction left unmatched. CDR1 and CDR2 (germline): WNHNN, SYGVQD (reference sequence). This CDR3 spans 16 amino acids. CDR3 amino acids: CASSGPTSGRAHEQFF. The CDR3, as DNA: TGCGCCAGCAGTGGACCGACTAGCGGGAGGGCCCATGAGCAGTTCTTC.